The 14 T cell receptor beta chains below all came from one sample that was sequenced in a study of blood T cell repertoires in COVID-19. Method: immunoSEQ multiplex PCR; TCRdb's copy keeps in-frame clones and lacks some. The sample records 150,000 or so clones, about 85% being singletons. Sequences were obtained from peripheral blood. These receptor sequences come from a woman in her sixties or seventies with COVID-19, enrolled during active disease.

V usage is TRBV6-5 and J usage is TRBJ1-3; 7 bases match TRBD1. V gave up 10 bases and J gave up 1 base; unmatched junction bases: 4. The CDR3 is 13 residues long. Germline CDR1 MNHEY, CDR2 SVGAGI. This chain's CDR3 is CATRGGSGNTIYF. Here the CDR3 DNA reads TGTGCCACCAGGGGGGGATCTGGAAACACCATATATTTT.

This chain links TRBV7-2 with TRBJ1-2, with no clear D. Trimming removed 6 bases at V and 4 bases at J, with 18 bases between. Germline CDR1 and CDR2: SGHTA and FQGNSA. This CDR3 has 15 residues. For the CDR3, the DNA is TGTGCCAGCAGTCTCGGGGATGCAGGTGCCTATGGCTACACCTTC. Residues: CASSLGDAGAYGYTF.

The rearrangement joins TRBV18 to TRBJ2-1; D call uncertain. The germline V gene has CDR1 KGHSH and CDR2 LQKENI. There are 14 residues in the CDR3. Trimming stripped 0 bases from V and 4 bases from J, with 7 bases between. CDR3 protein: CASSPPSMYNEQFF. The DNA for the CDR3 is TGTGCCAGCTCACCACCATCTATGTACAATGAGCAGTTCTTC.

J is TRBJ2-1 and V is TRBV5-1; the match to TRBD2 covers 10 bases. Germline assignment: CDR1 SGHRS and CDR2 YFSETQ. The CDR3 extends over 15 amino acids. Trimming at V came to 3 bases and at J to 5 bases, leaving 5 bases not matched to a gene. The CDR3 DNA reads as TGCGCCAGCAGCTGGAGCGGGGGGGCGAACAATGAGCAGTTCTTC. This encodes CASSWSGGANNEQFF.

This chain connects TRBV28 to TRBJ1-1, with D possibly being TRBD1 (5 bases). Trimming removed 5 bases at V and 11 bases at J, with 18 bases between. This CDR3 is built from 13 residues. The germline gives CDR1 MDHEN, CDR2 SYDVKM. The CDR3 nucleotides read TGTGCCAGCAGTCCTCAGCCGGGCAGGGTGGCTTTCTTT. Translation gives CASSPQPGRVAFF.

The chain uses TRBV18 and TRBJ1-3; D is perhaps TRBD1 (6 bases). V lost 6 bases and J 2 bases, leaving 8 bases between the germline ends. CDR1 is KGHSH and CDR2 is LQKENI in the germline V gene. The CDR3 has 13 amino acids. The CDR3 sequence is CASSTGTGNTIYF. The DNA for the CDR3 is TGTGCCAGCTCCACAGGGACTGGAAACACCATATATTTT.

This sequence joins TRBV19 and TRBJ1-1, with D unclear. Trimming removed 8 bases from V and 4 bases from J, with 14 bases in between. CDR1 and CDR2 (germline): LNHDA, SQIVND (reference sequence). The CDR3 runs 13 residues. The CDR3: CASSDTRGTEAFF. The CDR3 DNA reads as TGTGCCAGTTCCGACACACGGGGCACTGAAGCTTTCTTT.

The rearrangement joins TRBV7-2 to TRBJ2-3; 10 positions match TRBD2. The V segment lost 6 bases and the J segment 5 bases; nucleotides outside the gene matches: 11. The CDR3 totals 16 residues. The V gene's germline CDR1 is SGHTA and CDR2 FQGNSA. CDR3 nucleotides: TGTGCCAGCAGACTCAACCAAGCGGGGGGGCGAGATACGCAGTATTTT. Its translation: CASRLNQAGGRDTQYF.

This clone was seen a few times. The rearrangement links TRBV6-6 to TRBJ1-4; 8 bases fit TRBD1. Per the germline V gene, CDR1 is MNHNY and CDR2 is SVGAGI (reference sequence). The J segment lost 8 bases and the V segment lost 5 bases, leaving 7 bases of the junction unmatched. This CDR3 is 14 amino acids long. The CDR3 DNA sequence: TGTGCCAGCAGTAAACAGGGGGACCACGAAAAACTGTTTTTT. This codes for CASSKQGDHEKLFF.

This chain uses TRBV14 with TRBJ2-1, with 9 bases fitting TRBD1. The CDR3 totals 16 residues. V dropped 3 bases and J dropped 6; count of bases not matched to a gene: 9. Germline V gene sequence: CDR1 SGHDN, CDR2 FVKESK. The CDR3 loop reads CASSHWGQGKANEQFF. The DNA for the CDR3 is TGTGCCAGCAGCCACTGGGGACAGGGCAAGGCCAATGAGCAGTTCTTC.

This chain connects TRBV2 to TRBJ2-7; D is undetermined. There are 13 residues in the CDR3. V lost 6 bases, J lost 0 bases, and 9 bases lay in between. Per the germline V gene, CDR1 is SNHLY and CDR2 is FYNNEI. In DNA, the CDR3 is TGTGCCAGCAGATCCGACTTCTCCTACGAGCAGTACTTC. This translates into CASRSDFSYEQYF.

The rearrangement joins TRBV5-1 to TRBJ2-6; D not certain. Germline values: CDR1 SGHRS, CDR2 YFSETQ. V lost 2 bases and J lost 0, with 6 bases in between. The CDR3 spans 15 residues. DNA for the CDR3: TGCGCCAGCAGCTTAGAGAGCTCTGGGGCCAACGTCCTGACTTTC. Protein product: CASSLESSGANVLTF.

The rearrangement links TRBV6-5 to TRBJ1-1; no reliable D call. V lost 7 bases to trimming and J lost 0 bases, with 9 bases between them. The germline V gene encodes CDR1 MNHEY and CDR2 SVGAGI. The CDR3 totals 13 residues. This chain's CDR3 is CASISGLNTEAFF. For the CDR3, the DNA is TGTGCCAGCATTTCAGGTTTGAACACTGAAGCTTTCTTT.

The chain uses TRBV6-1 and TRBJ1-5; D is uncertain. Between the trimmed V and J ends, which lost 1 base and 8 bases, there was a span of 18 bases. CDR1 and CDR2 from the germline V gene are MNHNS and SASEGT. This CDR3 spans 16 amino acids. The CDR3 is CASSEGYSPREKPQHF. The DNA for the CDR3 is TGTGCCAGCAGTGAAGGCTACAGCCCCCGGGAAAAGCCCCAGCATTTT.